This TCR beta chain derives from a study of blood T cell repertoires in COVID-19. This CDR3 comprises 17 residues. The junction had 7 bases not matched to a gene; V was cut back by 2 bases and J by 2 bases. In germline, CDR1 is MNHNS, CDR2 SASEGT. Repertoires were generated with immunoSEQ multiplex PCR, while TCRdb's copy carries only in-frame clones and drops some. The sample contains under 55,000 clones, around 85% of which appear only once. This TCR came from a human donor in a cohort sampled during active COVID-19. Sequencing was carried out using peripheral blood. The rearrangement joins TRBV6-1 to TRBJ2-1, with 9 bases identical to TRBD2. The CDR3 sequence is CASSEKRGGGAYNEQFF. CDR3 in DNA: TGTGCCAGCAGTGAAAAACGTGGCGGGGGGGCCTACAATGAGCAGTTCTTC.